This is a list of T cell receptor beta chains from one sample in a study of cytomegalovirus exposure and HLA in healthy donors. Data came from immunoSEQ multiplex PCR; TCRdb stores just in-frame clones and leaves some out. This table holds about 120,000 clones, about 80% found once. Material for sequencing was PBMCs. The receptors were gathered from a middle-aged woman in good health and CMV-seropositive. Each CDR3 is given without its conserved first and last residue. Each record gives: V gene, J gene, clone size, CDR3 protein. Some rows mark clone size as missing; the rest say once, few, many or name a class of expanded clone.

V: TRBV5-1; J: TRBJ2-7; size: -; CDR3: ASSSSLSEQY
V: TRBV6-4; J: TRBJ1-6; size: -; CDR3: ASSGTVNNTRGSPLH
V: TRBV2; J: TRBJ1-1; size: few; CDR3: ASTLGQGNTEAF
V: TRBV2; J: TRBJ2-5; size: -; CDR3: ASSVRTGRETQY
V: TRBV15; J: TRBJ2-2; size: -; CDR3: ATGETRSATGELF
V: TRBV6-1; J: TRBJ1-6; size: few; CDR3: ASSDSGSLNSPLH
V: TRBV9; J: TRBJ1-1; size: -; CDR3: ASSVGQGPMNTEAF
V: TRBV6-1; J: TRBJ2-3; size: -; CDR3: ASRQGAGTDTQY
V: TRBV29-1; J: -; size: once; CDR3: SVDMGGNYEQY
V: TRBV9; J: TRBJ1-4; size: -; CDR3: ASSVTTGGSGEKLF
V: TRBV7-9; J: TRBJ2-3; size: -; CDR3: ASSLISGGVDTQY
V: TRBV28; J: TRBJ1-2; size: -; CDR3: ASSPRTRRGYT
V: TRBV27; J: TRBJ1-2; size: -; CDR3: ASSLSSRNGYT
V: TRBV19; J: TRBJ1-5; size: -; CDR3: ASSTPGRGVNQPQH
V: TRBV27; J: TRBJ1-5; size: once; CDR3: ASSSHKQSPSNQPQH
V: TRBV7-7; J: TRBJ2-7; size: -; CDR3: ASSASTGGGNEQY
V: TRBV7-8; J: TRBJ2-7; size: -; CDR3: ASSFSNPGTYEQY
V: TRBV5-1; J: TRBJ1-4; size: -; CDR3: ASSWSGGAYEKLF
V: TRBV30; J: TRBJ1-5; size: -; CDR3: AWRGQALNQPQH
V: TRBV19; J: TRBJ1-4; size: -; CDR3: ASSISGTGEKLF
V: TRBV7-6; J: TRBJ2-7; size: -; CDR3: ASSYGRLAGAAYEQY
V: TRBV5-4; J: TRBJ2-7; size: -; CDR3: ASSLGGQGRYEQY
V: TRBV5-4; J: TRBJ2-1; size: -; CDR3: ASSLTRTSGGARPDEQF
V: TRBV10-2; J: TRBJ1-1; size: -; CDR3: ASSPGSGAGLAF
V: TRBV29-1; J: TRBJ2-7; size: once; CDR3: SVSNTGDEQY
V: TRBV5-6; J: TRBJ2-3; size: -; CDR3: ASSLRLAGYTDTQY
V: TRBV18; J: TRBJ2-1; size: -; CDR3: ASSPRGGTAYNEQF
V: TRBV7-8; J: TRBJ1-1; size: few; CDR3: ASSPLRGRGYMNTEAF
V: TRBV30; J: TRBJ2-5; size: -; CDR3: ACSSGQETQY
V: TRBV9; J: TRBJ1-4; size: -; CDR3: ASSAHPSGRGEKLF
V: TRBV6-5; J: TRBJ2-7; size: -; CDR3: ASSPSPSHKEQY
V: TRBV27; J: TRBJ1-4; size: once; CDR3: ASSKTGIREKLF
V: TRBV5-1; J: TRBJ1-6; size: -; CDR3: ASSLGGGRDSPLH
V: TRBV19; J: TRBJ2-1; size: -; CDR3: ASSMDLAAYNEQF
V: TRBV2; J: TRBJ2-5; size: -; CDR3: ASRGRQLATETQY
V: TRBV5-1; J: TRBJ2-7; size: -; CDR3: ASSPTGTNYEQY
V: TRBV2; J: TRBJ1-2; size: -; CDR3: ASSRSGGIYGYT
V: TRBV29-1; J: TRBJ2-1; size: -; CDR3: SVPTGGLNEQF
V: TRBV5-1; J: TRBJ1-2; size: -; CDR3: ASSLERGGGYT
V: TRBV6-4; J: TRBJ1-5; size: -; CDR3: ASSDFGRAYSNQPQH
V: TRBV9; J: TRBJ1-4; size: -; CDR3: ASSADGTGGGKLF